These 3 T cell receptor beta chains were all obtained from the same sample, sequenced in a study of blood T cell repertoires in COVID-19. The table came from immunoSEQ multiplex PCR; TCRdb's copy has only in-frame clones and leaves some out. Among under 140,000 clones listed, 76% were seen once. The source material was peripheral blood. The receptors were gathered from a woman of 80 years or more with acute or convalescent COVID-19.

This chain joins TRBV18 and TRBJ1-6; D possibly corresponds to TRBD1 (5 bases). Looked up from germline, CDR1 is KGHSH and CDR2 is LQKENI. This CDR3 is 13 amino acids long. The ends were cut back, 3 bases at V and 15 bases at J, with 15 bases in the middle. CDR3 DNA sequence: TGTGCCAGCTCACCGCCGCTAGCGGGACGCCTCCACTTT. Its protein product is CASSPPLAGRLHF.

This clone is a singleton in its sample. The genes are TRBV18 and TRBJ1-2, with a possible D match to TRBD1 (5 bases). Germline V gene lookup returns CDR1 KGHSH and CDR2 LQKENI. With 3 bases removed from V and 4 bases from J, the gap between germline ends came to 15 bases. The CDR3 is 15 amino acids. The chain's CDR3 is CASSPAGESGYGYTF. CDR3 bases: TGTGCCAGCTCACCGGCGGGGGAAAGCGGCTATGGCTACACCTTC.

This chain links TRBV7-2 with TRBJ1-2; TRBD1 is a possible D gene (5 bases). Germline V gene sequence: CDR1 SGHTA, CDR2 FQGNSA. With 2 bases removed from V and 4 bases from J, the gap between germline ends came to 5 bases. The CDR3 length is 12 residues. In nucleotides, the CDR3 is TGTGCCAGCAGCTTACAGGGCTATGGCTACACCTTC. Translation gives CASSLQGYGYTF.